The subject of this entry is one T cell receptor (beta chain). These data originate in a study of T cells in Graves' hyperthyroidism and ophthalmopathy. Pregnant or lactating patients were excluded, as were those with uncontrolled infection or other autoimmune disease. RNA transcripts provided the source from which TCR beta CDR3 regions were amplified. A first-round RT-PCR of the TCR CDR3 used the HTBI primer set. TCRdb recomputed calls from the multiplex PCR reads with MiXCR, one row per CDR3 protein. The repertoire has about 300,000 distinct CDR3 sequences, 12% to 15% of them found once; the top ten carry under 8%. CDR1 and CDR2 from the germline V gene are SGHRS and YFSETQ. Trimming took off 3 bases at V and 2 bases at J, with 13 bases between the two ends. The CDR3 has 15 residues.

The clonotype originates from a woman between 35 and 50 years old with Graves' hyperthyroidism. The rearrangement links TRBV5-1 to TRBJ2-3, with a possible D match to TRBD1 (6 bases). Material for sequencing was blood. CDR3 sequence: CASSSNTGSTDTQYF. The DNA for the CDR3 is TGCGCCAGCAGCTCCAACACAGGGTCCACAGATACGCAGTATTTT.